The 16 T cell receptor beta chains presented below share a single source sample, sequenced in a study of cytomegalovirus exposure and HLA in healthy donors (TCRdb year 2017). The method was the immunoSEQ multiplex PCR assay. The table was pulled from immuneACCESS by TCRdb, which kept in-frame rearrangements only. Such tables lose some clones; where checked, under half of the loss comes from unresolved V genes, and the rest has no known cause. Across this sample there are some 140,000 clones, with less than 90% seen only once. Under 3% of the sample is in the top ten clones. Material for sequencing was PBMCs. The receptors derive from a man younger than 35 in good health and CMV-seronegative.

The CDR3 nucleotides read TGTGCCAGCAGTCTCCAGGGCCCGGCGCTCGCTAACTATGGCTACACCTTC. Translation: CASSLQGPALANYGYTF. The chain carries TRBV28 and TRBJ1-2, with a tentative D call TRBD1 (5 bases). The germline V gene has CDR1 MDHEN and CDR2 SYDVKM. V was cut by 5 bases and J by 0 bases, with 19 bases left in between. This CDR3 comprises 17 residues.

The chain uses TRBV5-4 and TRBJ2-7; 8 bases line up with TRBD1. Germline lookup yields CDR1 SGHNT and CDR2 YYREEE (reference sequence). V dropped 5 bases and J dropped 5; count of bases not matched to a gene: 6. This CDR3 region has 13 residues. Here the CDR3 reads CASSSDRANEQYF. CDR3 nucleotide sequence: TGTGCCAGCAGTTCGGACAGGGCTAACGAGCAGTACTTC.

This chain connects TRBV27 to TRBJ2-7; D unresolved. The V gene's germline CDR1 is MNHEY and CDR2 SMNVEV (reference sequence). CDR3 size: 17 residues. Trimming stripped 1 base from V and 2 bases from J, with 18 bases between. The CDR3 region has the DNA TGTGCCAGCAGTTTATTTTTCATTGAGAGAAACCCCTACGAGCAGTACTTC. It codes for CASSLFFIERNPYEQYF.

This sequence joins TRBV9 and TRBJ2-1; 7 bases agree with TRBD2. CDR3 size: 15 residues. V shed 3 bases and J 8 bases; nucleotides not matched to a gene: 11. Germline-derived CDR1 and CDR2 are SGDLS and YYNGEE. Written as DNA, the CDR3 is TGTGCCAGCAGCGCCCGAAGCGGGAACTATTATGAGCAGTTCTTC. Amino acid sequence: CASSARSGNYYEQFF.

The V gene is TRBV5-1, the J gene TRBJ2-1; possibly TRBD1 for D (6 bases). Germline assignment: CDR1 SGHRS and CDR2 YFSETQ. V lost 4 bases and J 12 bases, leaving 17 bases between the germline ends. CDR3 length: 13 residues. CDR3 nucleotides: TGCGCCAGCAGCAACACAGGGACGAGAGTGCAGTTCTTC. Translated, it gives CASSNTGTRVQFF. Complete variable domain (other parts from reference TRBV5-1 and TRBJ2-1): KAGVTQTPRYLIKTRGQQVTLSCSPISGHRSVSWYQQTPGQGLQFLFEYFSETQRNKGNFPGRFSGRQFSNSRSEMNVSTLELGDSALYLCASSNTGTRVQFFGPGTRLTVL.

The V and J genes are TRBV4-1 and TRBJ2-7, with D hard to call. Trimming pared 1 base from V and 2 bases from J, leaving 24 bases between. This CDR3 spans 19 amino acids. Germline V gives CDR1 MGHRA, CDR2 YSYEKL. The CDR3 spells CASSQALLSTNRNPYEQYF. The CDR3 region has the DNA TGCGCCAGCAGCCAAGCCCTTCTTAGTACCAACCGAAATCCCTACGAGCAGTACTTC.

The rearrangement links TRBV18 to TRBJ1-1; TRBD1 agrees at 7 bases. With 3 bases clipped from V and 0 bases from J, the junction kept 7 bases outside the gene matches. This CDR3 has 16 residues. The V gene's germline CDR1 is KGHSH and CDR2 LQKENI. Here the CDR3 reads CASSPIRDSLNTEAFF. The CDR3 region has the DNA TGTGCCAGCTCACCGATAAGGGACAGTTTGAACACTGAAGCTTTCTTT.

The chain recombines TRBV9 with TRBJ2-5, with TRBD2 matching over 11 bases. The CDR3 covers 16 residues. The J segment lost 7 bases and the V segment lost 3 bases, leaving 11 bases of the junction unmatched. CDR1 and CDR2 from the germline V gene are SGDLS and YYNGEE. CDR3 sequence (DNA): TGTGCCAGCAGCGATAGCGGGAGGGCCTTTTTTGGGACCCAGTACTTC. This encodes CASSDSGRAFFGTQYF.

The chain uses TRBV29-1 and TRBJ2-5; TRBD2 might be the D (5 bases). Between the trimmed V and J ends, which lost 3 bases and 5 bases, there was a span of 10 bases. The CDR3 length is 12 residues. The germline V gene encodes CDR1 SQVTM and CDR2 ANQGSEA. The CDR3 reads CSVEELGETQYF. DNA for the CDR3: TGCAGCGTTGAGGAACTAGGGGAGACCCAGTACTTC.

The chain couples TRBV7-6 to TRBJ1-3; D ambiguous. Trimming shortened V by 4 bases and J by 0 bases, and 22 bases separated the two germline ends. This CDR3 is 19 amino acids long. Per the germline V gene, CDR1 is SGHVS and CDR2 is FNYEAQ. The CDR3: CASSWRAARLISSGNTIYF. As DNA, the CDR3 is TGTGCCAGCAGCTGGCGGGCAGCGCGACTTATAAGCTCTGGAAACACCATATATTTT.

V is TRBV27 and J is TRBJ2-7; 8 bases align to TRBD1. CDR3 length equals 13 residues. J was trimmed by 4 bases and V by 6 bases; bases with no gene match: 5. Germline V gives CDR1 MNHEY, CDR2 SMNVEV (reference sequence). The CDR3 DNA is TGTGCCAGCAGCAATCACAGGGGGTACGAGCAGTACTTC. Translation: CASSNHRGYEQYF.

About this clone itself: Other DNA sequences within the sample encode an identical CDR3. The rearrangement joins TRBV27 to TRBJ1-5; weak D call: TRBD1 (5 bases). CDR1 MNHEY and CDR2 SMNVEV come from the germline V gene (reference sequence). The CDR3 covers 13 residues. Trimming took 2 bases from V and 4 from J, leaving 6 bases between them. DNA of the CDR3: TGTGCCAGCAGTTTAACAGGTAATCAGCCCCAGCATTTT. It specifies CASSLTGNQPQHF.

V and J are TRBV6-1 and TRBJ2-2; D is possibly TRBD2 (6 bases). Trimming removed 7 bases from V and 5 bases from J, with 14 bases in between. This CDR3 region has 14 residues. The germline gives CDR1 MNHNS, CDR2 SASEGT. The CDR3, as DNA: TGTGCCAGCACGTCGGGAGTAGAAACCGGGGAGCTGTTTTTT. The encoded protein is CASTSGVETGELFF.

The CDR3 DNA sequence: TGTGCCAGCAGTACCCGGACAGGGACTAATGAAAAACTGTTTTTT. Protein sequence: CASSTRTGTNEKLFF. The chain is built from TRBV27 and TRBJ1-4; TRBD1 aligns across 8 bases. The germline gives CDR1 MNHEY, CDR2 SMNVEV (reference sequence). The CDR3 consists of 15 residues. J lost 2 bases, V lost 5 bases, and 4 bases had no gene match.

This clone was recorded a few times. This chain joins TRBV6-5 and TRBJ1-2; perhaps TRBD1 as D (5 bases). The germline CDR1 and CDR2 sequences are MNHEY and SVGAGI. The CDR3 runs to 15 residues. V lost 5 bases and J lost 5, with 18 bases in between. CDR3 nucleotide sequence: TGTGCCAGCAGTACCCCCGCAGGGTTCGGGTATGGCTACACCTTC. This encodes CASSTPAGFGYGYTF.

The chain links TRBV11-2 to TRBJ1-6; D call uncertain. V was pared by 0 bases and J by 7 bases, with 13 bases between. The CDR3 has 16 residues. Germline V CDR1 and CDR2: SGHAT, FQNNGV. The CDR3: CASSLEWEGGNSPLHF. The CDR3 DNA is TGTGCCAGCAGCTTAGAATGGGAGGGAGGGAATTCACCCCTCCACTTT.